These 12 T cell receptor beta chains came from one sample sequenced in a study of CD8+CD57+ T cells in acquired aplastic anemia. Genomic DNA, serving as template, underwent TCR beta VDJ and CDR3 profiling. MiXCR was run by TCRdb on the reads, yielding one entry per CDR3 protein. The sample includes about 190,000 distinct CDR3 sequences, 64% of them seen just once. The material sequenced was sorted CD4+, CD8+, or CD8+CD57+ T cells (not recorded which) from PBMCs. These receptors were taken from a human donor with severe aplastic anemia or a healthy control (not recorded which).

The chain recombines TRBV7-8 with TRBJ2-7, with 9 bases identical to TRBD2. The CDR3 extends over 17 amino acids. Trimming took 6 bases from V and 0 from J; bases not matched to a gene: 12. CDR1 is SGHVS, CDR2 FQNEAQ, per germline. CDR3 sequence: CASSSSGGQILSYEQYF. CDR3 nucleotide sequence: TGTGCCAGCAGTTCAAGCGGGGGGCAAATACTCTCCTACGAGCAGTACTTC.

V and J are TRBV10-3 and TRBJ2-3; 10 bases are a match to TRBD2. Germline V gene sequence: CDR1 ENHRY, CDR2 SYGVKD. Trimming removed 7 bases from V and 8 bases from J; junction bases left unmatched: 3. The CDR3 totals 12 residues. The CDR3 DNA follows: TGTGCCATCAATCCTAGCGGGGGTACGCAGTATTTT. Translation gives CAINPSGGTQYF.

In nucleotides, the CDR3 is TGCAGTGCTAGAGATAGCGGGGGGTCCAACGAGCAGTACTTC. The encoded protein is CSARDSGGSNEQYF. The chain couples TRBV20-1 to TRBJ2-7; 10 nucleotides match TRBD2. The CDR3 length is 14 residues. Trimming removed 0 bases from V and 5 bases from J; junction bases left unmatched: 4. Germline V gene lookup returns CDR1 DFQATT and CDR2 SNEGSKA (reference sequence).

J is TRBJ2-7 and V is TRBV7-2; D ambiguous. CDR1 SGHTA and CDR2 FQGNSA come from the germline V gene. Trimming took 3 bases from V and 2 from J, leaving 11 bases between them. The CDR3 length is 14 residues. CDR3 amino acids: CASSFGVGTYEQYF. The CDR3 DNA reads TGTGCCAGCAGCTTTGGGGTGGGTACCTACGAGCAGTACTTC.

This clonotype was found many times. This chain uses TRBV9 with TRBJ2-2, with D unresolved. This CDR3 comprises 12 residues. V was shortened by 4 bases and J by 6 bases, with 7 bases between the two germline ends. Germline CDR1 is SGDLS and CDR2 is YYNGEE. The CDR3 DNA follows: TGTGCCAGCAGCCCGACGGCCGGGGAGCTGTTTTTT. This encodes CASSPTAGELFF.

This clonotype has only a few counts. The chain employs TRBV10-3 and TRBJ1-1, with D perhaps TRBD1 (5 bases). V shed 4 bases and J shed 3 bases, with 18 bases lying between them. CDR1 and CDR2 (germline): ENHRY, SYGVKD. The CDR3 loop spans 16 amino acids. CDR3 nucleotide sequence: TGTGCCATCAGTGGAAGGGACGGAGCCGGGGACACTGAAGCTTTCTTT. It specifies CAISGRDGAGDTEAFF.

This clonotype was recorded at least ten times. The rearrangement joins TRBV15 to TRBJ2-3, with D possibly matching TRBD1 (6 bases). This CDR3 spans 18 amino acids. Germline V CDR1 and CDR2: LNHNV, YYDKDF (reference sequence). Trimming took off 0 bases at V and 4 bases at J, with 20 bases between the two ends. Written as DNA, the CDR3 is TGTGCCACCAGCAGAGATCCCGTTCACCTCACAGGGTCAGATACGCAGTATTTT. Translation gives CATSRDPVHLTGSDTQYF.

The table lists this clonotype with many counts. CDR3 residues: CASSYSTGAINEKLFF. The CDR3 DNA reads as TGTGCCAGCAGTTACTCGACAGGGGCGATTAATGAAAAACTGTTTTTT. The genes are TRBV6-5 and TRBJ1-4; 8 nucleotides line up with TRBD1. This CDR3 comprises 16 residues. With 0 bases clipped from V and 4 bases from J, the junction kept 4 bases outside the gene matches. Germline-derived CDR1 and CDR2 are MNHEY and SVGAGI.

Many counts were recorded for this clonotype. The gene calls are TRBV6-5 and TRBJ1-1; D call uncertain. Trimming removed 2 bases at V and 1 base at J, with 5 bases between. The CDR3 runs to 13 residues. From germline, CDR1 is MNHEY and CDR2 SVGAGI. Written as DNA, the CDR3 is TGTGCCAGCAGTTACACACAGAACACTGAAGCTTTCTTT. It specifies CASSYTQNTEAFF.

The CDR3 sequence is CASSSGSGGNQPQHF. In nucleotides, the CDR3 is TGTGCCAGTAGTAGTGGTTCAGGAGGGAATCAGCCCCAGCATTTT. The J gene is TRBJ1-5, the V gene TRBV19, with unresolved D. Per germline, CDR1 LNHDA and CDR2 SQIVND (reference sequence). The V end was cut by 4 bases, the J end by 4 bases, with 14 bases between. CDR3 length: 15 residues.

CDR3 region: CASSYPGINYGYTF. As DNA, the CDR3 is TGTGCCAGCAGCTATCCGGGGATTAACTATGGCTACACCTTC. The chain uses TRBV12-3 or TRBV12-4 and TRBJ1-2, with D unresolved. CDR3 length equals 14 residues. V was trimmed by 6 bases and J by 1 base, leaving 12 bases between them.

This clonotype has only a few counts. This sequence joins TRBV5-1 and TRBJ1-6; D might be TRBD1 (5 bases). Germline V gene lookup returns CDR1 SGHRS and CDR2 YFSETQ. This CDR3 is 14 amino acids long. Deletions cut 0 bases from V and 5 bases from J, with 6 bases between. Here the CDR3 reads CASSLEQDNSPLHF. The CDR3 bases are TGCGCCAGCAGCTTGGAACAGGATAATTCACCCCTCCACTTT.